Following are 24 T cell receptor beta chains from one sample sequenced in a study of blood T cell repertoires in COVID-19. This table comes from immunoSEQ multiplex PCR, and its TCRdb copy is limited to in-frame clones, with some not included. The repertoire consists of 150,000 to 170,000 clones, with 70% to 85% occurring once and the leading ten covering less than 30%. Material: peripheral blood. The receptor set was obtained from a woman in her sixties or seventies with acute or convalescent COVID-19.

This chain links TRBV5-1 with TRBJ1-6; 10 nucleotides agree with TRBD1. V trimming: 4 bases; J trimming: 10 bases; junction bases outside the gene matches: 5. CDR3 length: 14 residues. Per the germline V gene, CDR1 is SGHRS and CDR2 is YFSETQ. The CDR3 region is CASSPGQGWSPLHF. The CDR3 region has the DNA TGCGCCAGCAGCCCGGGACAGGGGTGGTCACCCCTCCACTTT. The variable domain in full, with the rest retrieved from reference TRBV5-1 and TRBJ1-6, is KAGVTQTPRYLIKTRGQQVTLSCSPISGHRSVSWYQQTPGQGLQFLFEYFSETQRNKGNFPGRFSGRQFSNSRSEMNVSTLELGDSALYLCASSPGQGWSPLHFGNGTRLTVT.

The chain uses TRBV27 and TRBJ2-1; TRBD1 is a possible D gene (7 bases). The germline gives CDR1 MNHEY, CDR2 SMNVEV (reference sequence). The V gene lost 6 bases and the J gene lost 6 bases, with 12 bases spanning the gap. The CDR3 covers 13 residues. The CDR3 nucleotides are TGTGCCAGCAGCCACAGGGGAGGCAATGAGCAGTTCTTC. Its protein product is CASSHRGGNEQFF.

The genes are TRBV18 and TRBJ1-5; D remains ambiguous. The CDR3 covers 12 residues. CDR1 is KGHSH and CDR2 is LQKENI in the germline V gene. Trimming took 6 bases from V and 3 from J, leaving 6 bases between them. CDR3: CASSRPNQPQHF. Here the CDR3 DNA reads TGTGCCAGCTCCCGTCCCAATCAGCCCCAGCATTTT.

This chain links TRBV30 with TRBJ2-3, with 7 bases aligning to TRBD2. Germline CDR1 GTSNPN, CDR2 SVGIG (reference sequence). V gave up 3 bases and J gave up 0 bases; unmatched junction bases: 3. The CDR3 sequence is 14 residues long. CDR3 nucleotides: TGTGCCTGGAGCGGGACTATAAGCACAGATACGCAGTATTTT. This encodes CAWSGTISTDTQYF.

For this clone: Distinct nucleotide sequences in the sample also encode this CDR3. The chain joins TRBV18 to TRBJ1-2; 9 positions match TRBD1. In germline, CDR1 is KGHSH, CDR2 LQKENI. CDR3 size: 13 residues. Trimming at V came to 3 bases and at J to 8 bases, leaving 4 bases not matched to a gene. DNA for the CDR3: TGTGCCAGCTCACCTCGGACAGGGGAAGGCTACACCTTC. Protein: CASSPRTGEGYTF. Full variable domain (rest looked up from reference TRBV18 and TRBJ1-2): NAGVMQNPRHLVRRRGQEARLRCSPMKGHSHVYWYRQLPEEGLKFMVYLQKENIIDESGMPKERFSAEFPKEGPSILRIQQVVRGDSAAYFCASSPRTGEGYTFGSGTRLTVV.

V gene TRBV3-1 (or the pseudogene TRBV3-2) combines with J gene TRBJ2-1; 9 nucleotides agree with TRBD1. V shed 1 base and J 7 bases; nucleotides not matched to a gene: 8. Germline values: CDR1 LGHDT, CDR2 YNNKEL (reference sequence). The CDR3 sequence is 16 residues long. CDR3 coding DNA: TGTGCCAGCAGCCAAGTTCCTGGACAGGGGCGGAATGAGCAGTTCTTC. Protein product: CASSQVPGQGRNEQFF.

The chain joins TRBV29-1 to TRBJ2-7, with 8 bases fitting TRBD2. The CDR3 sequence is 14 residues long. The V gene end was trimmed by 7 bases and the J gene end by 0 bases; junction bases not matched to a gene: 8. The germline CDR1 and CDR2 sequences are SQVTM and ANQGSEA. CDR3 residues: CSAGTSYRSYEQYF. Here the CDR3 DNA reads TGCAGCGCAGGGACTAGTTATCGCTCCTACGAGCAGTACTTC.

The chain has TRBV30 and TRBJ2-2; TRBD2 is a possible D gene (5 bases). Trimming pared 3 bases from V and 6 bases from J, leaving 23 bases between. Germline V gene lookup returns CDR1 GTSNPN and CDR2 SVGIG (reference sequence). The CDR3 consists of 17 residues. CDR3 sequence: CAWRPGILSTGSGELFF. The CDR3 region has the DNA TGTGCCTGGAGACCGGGAATACTTTCCACGGGGTCCGGGGAGCTGTTTTTT.

V usage is TRBV27 and J usage is TRBJ1-5, with a tentative D call TRBD1 (6 bases). Trimming shortened V by 2 bases and J by 2 bases, and 10 bases separated the two germline ends. This CDR3 spans 15 amino acids. CDR1 is MNHEY and CDR2 is SMNVEV in the germline V gene (reference sequence). This CDR3 reads CASSLTGWGNQPQHF. In DNA, the CDR3 is TGTGCCAGCAGTTTAACAGGGTGGGGCAATCAGCCCCAGCATTTT.

The J gene is TRBJ2-2, the V gene TRBV15, with D unclear. V was trimmed by 1 base and J by 1 base, leaving 4 bases between them. CDR1 is LNHNV and CDR2 is YYDKDF in the germline V gene (reference sequence). This CDR3 is built from 14 residues. The CDR3 protein is CATSRVGNTGELFF. DNA of the CDR3: TGTGCCACCAGCAGAGTCGGGAACACCGGGGAGCTGTTTTTT.

The CDR3 is CASSSRQAMNTEAFF. In DNA form, the CDR3 reads TGTGCCAGCAGCTCCCGGCAGGCCATGAACACTGAAGCTTTCTTT. The chain is built from TRBV7-2 and TRBJ1-1; D remains ambiguous. From germline, CDR1 is SGHTA and CDR2 FQGNSA. The CDR3 runs to 15 residues. Trimming removed 4 bases at V and 0 bases at J, with 12 bases between.

The V gene is TRBV12-3 or TRBV12-4, the J gene TRBJ2-1; D is unclear. The CDR3 is 13 residues long. With 3 bases removed from V and 5 bases from J, the gap between germline ends came to 8 bases. CDR3 loop: CASSFWQNNEQFF. Written as DNA, the CDR3 is TGTGCCAGCAGTTTTTGGCAGAACAATGAGCAGTTCTTC.

This rearrangement joins TRBV3-1 (or the pseudogene TRBV3-2) to TRBJ2-3, with D perhaps matching TRBD2 (6 bases). Germline CDR1 reads LGHDT; CDR2 reads YNNKEL (reference sequence). Trimming pared 4 bases from V and 2 bases from J, leaving 7 bases between. CDR3 size: 13 residues. CDR3 sequence reads: CASSLAVTDTQYF. The DNA of the CDR3 is TGTGCCAGCAGCCTAGCGGTCACAGATACGCAGTATTTT.

The chain carries TRBV6-6 and TRBJ1-1; 8 positions agree with TRBD1. Trimming took 5 bases from V and 2 from J; bases not matched to a gene: 7. CDR1 is MNHNY, CDR2 SVGAGI, per germline (reference sequence). This CDR3 contains 15 residues. The CDR3 DNA reads TGTGCCAGCAGTGACGAGACAGGGGTCAACACTGAAGCTTTCTTT. Translation: CASSDETGVNTEAFF.

A few counts support this clone. The chain joins TRBV7-9 to TRBJ1-2; D is undetermined. Trimming cost V 1 base and J 1 base, with 7 bases left between them. The germline V gene encodes CDR1 SEHNR and CDR2 FQNEAQ (reference sequence). The CDR3 covers 14 residues. In nucleotides, the CDR3 is TGTGCCAGCAGCTTAGTTACAGATAACTATGGCTACACCTTC. This codes for CASSLVTDNYGYTF.

This clone was seen only a few times. The V call is TRBV7-9, the J call TRBJ1-2; a possible D gene is TRBD1 (6 bases). Germline CDR1 SEHNR, CDR2 FQNEAQ (reference sequence). V was pared by 7 bases and J by 8 bases, with 20 bases between. This CDR3 is 14 amino acids long. The CDR3 region has the DNA TGTGCCAGCACCACCGCTTCAACAGGGTCAGGCTACACCTTC. This sequence encodes CASTTASTGSGYTF.

The rearrangement uses TRBV7-2 and TRBJ2-7; 9 bases fit TRBD1. The CDR3 is 15 residues long. Losses at the gene ends were 0 bases for V and 3 bases for J; bases not matched to a gene: 3. CDR1 is SGHTA and CDR2 is FQGNSA in the germline V gene. CDR3: CASSLAGTGFYEQYF. CDR3 DNA sequence: TGTGCCAGCAGCTTAGCAGGGACAGGGTTCTACGAGCAGTACTTC.

This rearrangement joins TRBV5-1 to TRBJ1-1; maybe TRBD1 (5 bases). Germline CDR1 reads SGHRS; CDR2 reads YFSETQ. CDR3 length: 16 residues. With 0 bases removed from V and 0 bases from J, the gap between germline ends came to 12 bases. The CDR3 region has the DNA TGCGCCAGCAGCTTGGCCGGACACCCGTTGAACACTGAAGCTTTCTTT. It codes for CASSLAGHPLNTEAFF.

The V gene is TRBV2, the J gene TRBJ2-3, with 7 bases aligning to TRBD1. The CDR3 loop spans 13 amino acids. Germline V gene sequence: CDR1 SNHLY, CDR2 FYNNEI. Unmatched junction bases numbered 4, after V lost 6 bases and J lost 4 bases. CDR3 in amino acids: CASSIQGSDTQYF. The CDR3 DNA reads TGTGCCAGCAGCATACAGGGGTCAGATACGCAGTATTTT.

In this sample, this clone turned up once. The rearrangement uses TRBV30 and TRBJ1-2; D gene unclear. The CDR3 loop spans 16 amino acids. Trimming pared 0 bases from V and 1 base from J, leaving 15 bases between. Germline V CDR1 and CDR2: GTSNPN, SVGIG (reference sequence). CDR3 in DNA: TGTGCCTGGAGTGTAGCTGAGTGGTCATATAACTATGGCTACACCTTC. This sequence encodes CAWSVAEWSYNYGYTF.

This CDR3 is CASNGGTGMNTEAFF. The CDR3 region has the DNA TGTGCCAGCAATGGCGGGACAGGGATGAACACTGAAGCTTTCTTT. The chain uses TRBV6-5 and TRBJ1-1, with 9 positions matching TRBD1. The CDR3 consists of 15 residues. Germline V gene lookup returns CDR1 MNHEY and CDR2 SVGAGI. Trimming cost V 7 bases and J 0 bases; bases outside gene matches: 6.

The V call is TRBV30, the J call TRBJ1-1; no clear D. V gave up 1 base and J gave up 6 bases, with 6 bases separating them. The V gene's germline CDR1 is GTSNPN and CDR2 SVGIG (reference sequence). The CDR3 consists of 11 residues. In nucleotides, the CDR3 is TGTGCCTGGAGTGCTCAGGCTGAAGCTTTCTTT. Translating gives CAWSAQAEAFF. Full variable domain (rest looked up from reference TRBV30 and TRBJ1-1): SQTIHQWPATLVQPVGSPLSLECTVEGTSNPNLYWYRQAAGRGLQLLFYSVGIGQISSEVPQNLSASRPQDRQFILSSKKLLLSDSGFYLCAWSAQAEAFFGQGTRLTVV.

The J gene is TRBJ2-5, the V gene TRBV2; D possibly corresponds to TRBD2 (7 bases). V gave up 8 bases and J gave up 5 bases, with 12 bases separating them. The germline CDR1 and CDR2 sequences are SNHLY and FYNNEI. This CDR3 contains 12 residues. The CDR3 loop is CASGKGGETQYF. CDR3 nucleotides: TGTGCCAGCGGAAAGGGGGGGGAGACCCAGTACTTC.

The V call is TRBV7-2, the J call TRBJ1-5; D is unresolved. The ends were cut back, 5 bases at V and 0 bases at J, with 11 bases in the middle. This CDR3 comprises 15 residues. Germline CDR1 is SGHTA and CDR2 is FQGNSA. The CDR3 DNA reads TGTGCCAGCAGCCTCACAGCATATAGCAATCAGCCCCAGCATTTT. This sequence encodes CASSLTAYSNQPQHF.